This entry lists 20 T cell receptor beta chains sequenced from one sample in a study of blood T cell repertoires in COVID-19. Sequenced by immunoSEQ multiplex PCR; TCRdb stores in-frame clones only, minus some. The table records tens of thousands of clones, roughly four fifths of them present only once. Sequencing was carried out using peripheral blood. The receptors were gathered from a man aged 50-59 years with COVID-19, enrolled during active disease.

The chain has TRBV7-9 and TRBJ2-2; D is perhaps TRBD2 (6 bases). CDR1 is SEHNR, CDR2 FQNEAQ, per germline (reference sequence). There are 17 residues in the CDR3. Trimming cost V 3 bases and J 6 bases, with 20 bases left between them. The CDR3 loop is CASSLGRGSGRPGELFF. CDR3 nucleotide sequence: TGTGCCAGCAGCTTGGGGCGGGGAAGCGGGCGCCCCGGGGAGCTGTTTTTT.

The chain couples TRBV10-3 to TRBJ2-5; 9 nucleotides agree with TRBD1. J was trimmed by 0 bases and V by 4 bases; bases with no gene match: 3. Germline-derived CDR1 and CDR2 are ENHRY and SYGVKD. This CDR3 contains 15 residues. CDR3 sequence reads: CAISGDRDDQETQYF. CDR3 DNA sequence: TGTGCCATCAGTGGGGACAGGGATGACCAAGAGACCCAGTACTTC.

The J gene is TRBJ2-5, the V gene TRBV11-2; TRBD2 is a possible D gene (5 bases). This CDR3 is 16 amino acids long. CDR1 is SGHAT, CDR2 FQNNGV, per germline. Deletions cut 0 bases from V and 5 bases from J, with 16 bases between. CDR3 nucleotide sequence: TGTGCCAGCAGCTTAGATAAGAGGGCAGGTGGGGAGACCCAGTACTTC. Translated: CASSLDKRAGGETQYF.

The rearrangement joins TRBV6-5 to TRBJ2-2; tentative D call: TRBD1 (5 bases). This CDR3 has 16 residues. Germline V gene data show CDR1 as MNHEY and CDR2 as SVGAGI. V was cut by 3 bases and J by 2 bases, with 13 bases left in between. The CDR3 spells CASSYRAGINTGELFF. CDR3 DNA sequence: TGTGCCAGCAGTTATCGAGCAGGGATAAACACCGGGGAGCTGTTTTTT.

J is TRBJ2-7 and V is TRBV13; TRBD1 agrees at 9 bases. Looked up from germline, CDR1 is PRHDT and CDR2 is FYEKMQ (reference sequence). Trimming removed 5 bases from V and 2 bases from J; junction bases left unmatched: 4. The CDR3 runs to 14 residues. This CDR3 reads CASSRTGETYEQYF. CDR3 coding DNA: TGTGCCAGCAGCCGGACAGGGGAGACCTACGAGCAGTACTTC.

This clone has just one count. J is TRBJ2-1 and V is TRBV4-1, with 11 bases aligning to TRBD2. The ends lost 5 bases at V and 9 bases at J; junction bases unmatched: 12. This CDR3 region has 16 residues. Germline CDR1 is MGHRA and CDR2 is YSYEKL. The chain's CDR3 is CASSSLAGGQSGEQFF. Here the CDR3 DNA reads TGCGCCAGCAGCTCCCTAGCGGGGGGACAATCCGGTGAGCAGTTCTTC.

The gene calls are TRBV4-1 and TRBJ1-2; D might be TRBD1 (5 bases). There are 13 residues in the CDR3. Trimming cost V 6 bases and J 3 bases, with 11 bases left between them. Germline V gives CDR1 MGHRA, CDR2 YSYEKL. The CDR3, as DNA: TGCGCCAGCAGTTTGGGGGGGTACTATGGCTACACCTTC. Translating gives CASSLGGYYGYTF.

The table lists this clone with a count of one. J is TRBJ1-5 and V is TRBV27; 7 bases are a match to TRBD1. CDR1 and CDR2 (germline): MNHEY, SMNVEV (reference sequence). The CDR3 is 18 amino acids. Trimming cost V 4 bases and J 7 bases; bases outside gene matches: 19. The DNA of the CDR3 is TGTGCCAGCAGTTCTAGCCCGAAGGGGGCAGGGCGTAAACAGCCCCAGCATTTT. Its protein product is CASSSSPKGAGRKQPQHF.

The chain employs TRBV7-2 and TRBJ1-5; 10 bases fit TRBD1. CDR3 size: 15 residues. V gave up 7 bases and J gave up 9 bases; unmatched junction bases: 12. Germline values: CDR1 SGHTA, CDR2 FQGNSA. The CDR3 DNA follows: TGTGCCAGCACCCCAGTTGGGACAGGGGCCAGGCCCCAGCATTTT. It translates to CASTPVGTGARPQHF. Full variable domain (missing parts from reference TRBV7-2 and TRBJ1-5): GAGVSQSPSNKVTEKGKDVELRCDPISGHTALYWYRQSLGQGLEFLIYFQGNSAPDKSGLPSDRFSAERTGGSVSTLTIQRTQQEDSAVYLCASTPVGTGARPQHFGDGTRLSIL.

The rearrangement uses TRBV28 and TRBJ1-5; the match to TRBD1 covers 7 bases. Germline CDR1 MDHEN, CDR2 SYDVKM. Trimming cost V 6 bases and J 6 bases; bases outside gene matches: 8. The CDR3 consists of 14 residues. The CDR3 region is CASSRGNLVQPQHF. The CDR3 DNA reads as TGTGCCAGCAGCAGGGGGAATTTGGTTCAGCCCCAGCATTTT.

This clone was observed once. V gene TRBV6-2 or TRBV6-3 combines with J gene TRBJ2-7; 7 bases align to TRBD1. The CDR3 runs 15 residues. V shed 0 bases, J shed 6 bases, and the junction held 8 bases outside the gene matches. In germline, CDR1 is MNHEY, CDR2 SVGEGT. CDR3 region: CASSYSGPHRGEQYF. CDR3 nucleotide sequence: TGTGCCAGCAGTTACTCGGGACCTCACAGGGGCGAGCAGTACTTC.

The chain employs TRBV30 and TRBJ1-2; 8 positions match TRBD1. The V gene end was trimmed by 2 bases and the J gene end by 12 bases; junction bases not matched to a gene: 14. Germline V CDR1 and CDR2: GTSNPN, SVGIG (reference sequence). The length of the CDR3 is 14 residues. CDR3 sequence reads: CAWSPQGTGLDDTF. CDR3 coding DNA: TGTGCCTGGAGTCCTCAGGGGACAGGCCTTGATGACACCTTC. Using reference TRBV30 and TRBJ1-2 for the parts outside the CDR3, the full variable domain is SQTIHQWPATLVQPVGSPLSLECTVEGTSNPNLYWYRQAAGRGLQLLFYSVGIGQISSEVPQNLSASRPQDRQFILSSKKLLLSDSGFYLCAWSPQGTGLDDTFGSGTRLTVV.

V and J are TRBV4-1 and TRBJ1-2; D remains unclear. Germline-derived CDR1 and CDR2 are MGHRA and YSYEKL. V shed 0 bases and J shed 7 bases, with 18 bases lying between them. The CDR3 spans 16 residues. The chain's CDR3 is CASSQESGGVMSGYTF. The CDR3 DNA reads as TGCGCCAGCAGCCAAGAGTCCGGCGGGGTAATGAGTGGCTACACCTTC.

The chain joins TRBV2 to TRBJ2-7; D call uncertain. The V gene lost 1 base and the J gene lost 1 base, with 11 bases spanning the gap. The CDR3 spans 15 residues. Germline CDR1 reads SNHLY; CDR2 reads FYNNEI. The CDR3 sequence: CASSEGPGGSYEQYF. CDR3 DNA sequence: TGTGCCAGCAGTGAAGGACCTGGCGGATCCTACGAGCAGTACTTC.

The V gene is TRBV24-1, the J gene TRBJ2-1; TRBD2 is a possible D gene (5 bases). From germline, CDR1 is KGHDR and CDR2 SFDVKD. V gave up 3 bases and J gave up 4 bases, with 18 bases separating them. The CDR3 totals 17 residues. CDR3 region: CATSDTSRGPNYNEQFF. CDR3 DNA sequence: TGTGCCACCAGTGATACTAGTCGGGGTCCGAATTACAATGAGCAGTTCTTC.

The chain combines TRBV5-1 with TRBJ1-1; TRBD1 is a possible D gene (6 bases). With 3 bases removed from V and 0 bases from J, the gap between germline ends came to 21 bases. CDR3 length: 18 residues. From germline, CDR1 is SGHRS and CDR2 YFSETQ. The CDR3, as DNA: TGCGCCAGCAGCTGGGGACACGAATTGCTTTTAATGAACACTGAAGCTTTCTTT. Amino acid sequence: CASSWGHELLLMNTEAFF.

V usage is TRBV19 and J usage is TRBJ2-7; 7 positions agree with TRBD1. Germline CDR1 is LNHDA and CDR2 is SQIVND (reference sequence). V was clipped by 1 base and J by 7 bases; unmatched bases: 10. The CDR3 sequence is 15 residues long. As DNA, the CDR3 is TGTGCCAGTAGTATAGTAGTTACAGGGGCGAGGGAGCAGTACTTC. Protein sequence: CASSIVVTGAREQYF.

This chain uses TRBV3-1 (or the pseudogene TRBV3-2) with TRBJ2-6; 8 bases agree with TRBD2. V dropped 4 bases and J dropped 0; count of bases not matched to a gene: 8. The CDR3 consists of 18 residues. Looked up from germline, CDR1 is LGHDT and CDR2 is YNNKEL (reference sequence). DNA for the CDR3: TGTGCCAGCAGCCCACGGGGGGGGCGCATCTCTGGGGCCAACGTCCTGACTTTC. Amino acid sequence: CASSPRGGRISGANVLTF.

This sequence joins TRBV11-2 and TRBJ2-3; 8 bases are shared with TRBD2. The germline CDR1 and CDR2 sequences are SGHAT and FQNNGV. After removal of 8 bases from V and 2 bases from J, the junction contained 9 bases not matched to a gene. The CDR3 loop spans 15 amino acids. The CDR3 DNA follows: TGTGCCAGCGGGGATAGCGGGGCGAACACAGATACGCAGTATTTT. Its translation is CASGDSGANTDTQYF.

The CDR3, as DNA: TGTGCCAGCAGTGAAGAGGGCAGGGGGCTTACCGGGGAGCTGTTTTTT. The encoded protein is CASSEEGRGLTGELFF. This chain joins TRBV6-1 and TRBJ2-2; TRBD1 aligns across 8 bases. Per germline, CDR1 MNHNS and CDR2 SASEGT. The CDR3 length is 16 residues. V was pared by 1 base and J by 5 bases, with 6 bases of the junction left unmatched.